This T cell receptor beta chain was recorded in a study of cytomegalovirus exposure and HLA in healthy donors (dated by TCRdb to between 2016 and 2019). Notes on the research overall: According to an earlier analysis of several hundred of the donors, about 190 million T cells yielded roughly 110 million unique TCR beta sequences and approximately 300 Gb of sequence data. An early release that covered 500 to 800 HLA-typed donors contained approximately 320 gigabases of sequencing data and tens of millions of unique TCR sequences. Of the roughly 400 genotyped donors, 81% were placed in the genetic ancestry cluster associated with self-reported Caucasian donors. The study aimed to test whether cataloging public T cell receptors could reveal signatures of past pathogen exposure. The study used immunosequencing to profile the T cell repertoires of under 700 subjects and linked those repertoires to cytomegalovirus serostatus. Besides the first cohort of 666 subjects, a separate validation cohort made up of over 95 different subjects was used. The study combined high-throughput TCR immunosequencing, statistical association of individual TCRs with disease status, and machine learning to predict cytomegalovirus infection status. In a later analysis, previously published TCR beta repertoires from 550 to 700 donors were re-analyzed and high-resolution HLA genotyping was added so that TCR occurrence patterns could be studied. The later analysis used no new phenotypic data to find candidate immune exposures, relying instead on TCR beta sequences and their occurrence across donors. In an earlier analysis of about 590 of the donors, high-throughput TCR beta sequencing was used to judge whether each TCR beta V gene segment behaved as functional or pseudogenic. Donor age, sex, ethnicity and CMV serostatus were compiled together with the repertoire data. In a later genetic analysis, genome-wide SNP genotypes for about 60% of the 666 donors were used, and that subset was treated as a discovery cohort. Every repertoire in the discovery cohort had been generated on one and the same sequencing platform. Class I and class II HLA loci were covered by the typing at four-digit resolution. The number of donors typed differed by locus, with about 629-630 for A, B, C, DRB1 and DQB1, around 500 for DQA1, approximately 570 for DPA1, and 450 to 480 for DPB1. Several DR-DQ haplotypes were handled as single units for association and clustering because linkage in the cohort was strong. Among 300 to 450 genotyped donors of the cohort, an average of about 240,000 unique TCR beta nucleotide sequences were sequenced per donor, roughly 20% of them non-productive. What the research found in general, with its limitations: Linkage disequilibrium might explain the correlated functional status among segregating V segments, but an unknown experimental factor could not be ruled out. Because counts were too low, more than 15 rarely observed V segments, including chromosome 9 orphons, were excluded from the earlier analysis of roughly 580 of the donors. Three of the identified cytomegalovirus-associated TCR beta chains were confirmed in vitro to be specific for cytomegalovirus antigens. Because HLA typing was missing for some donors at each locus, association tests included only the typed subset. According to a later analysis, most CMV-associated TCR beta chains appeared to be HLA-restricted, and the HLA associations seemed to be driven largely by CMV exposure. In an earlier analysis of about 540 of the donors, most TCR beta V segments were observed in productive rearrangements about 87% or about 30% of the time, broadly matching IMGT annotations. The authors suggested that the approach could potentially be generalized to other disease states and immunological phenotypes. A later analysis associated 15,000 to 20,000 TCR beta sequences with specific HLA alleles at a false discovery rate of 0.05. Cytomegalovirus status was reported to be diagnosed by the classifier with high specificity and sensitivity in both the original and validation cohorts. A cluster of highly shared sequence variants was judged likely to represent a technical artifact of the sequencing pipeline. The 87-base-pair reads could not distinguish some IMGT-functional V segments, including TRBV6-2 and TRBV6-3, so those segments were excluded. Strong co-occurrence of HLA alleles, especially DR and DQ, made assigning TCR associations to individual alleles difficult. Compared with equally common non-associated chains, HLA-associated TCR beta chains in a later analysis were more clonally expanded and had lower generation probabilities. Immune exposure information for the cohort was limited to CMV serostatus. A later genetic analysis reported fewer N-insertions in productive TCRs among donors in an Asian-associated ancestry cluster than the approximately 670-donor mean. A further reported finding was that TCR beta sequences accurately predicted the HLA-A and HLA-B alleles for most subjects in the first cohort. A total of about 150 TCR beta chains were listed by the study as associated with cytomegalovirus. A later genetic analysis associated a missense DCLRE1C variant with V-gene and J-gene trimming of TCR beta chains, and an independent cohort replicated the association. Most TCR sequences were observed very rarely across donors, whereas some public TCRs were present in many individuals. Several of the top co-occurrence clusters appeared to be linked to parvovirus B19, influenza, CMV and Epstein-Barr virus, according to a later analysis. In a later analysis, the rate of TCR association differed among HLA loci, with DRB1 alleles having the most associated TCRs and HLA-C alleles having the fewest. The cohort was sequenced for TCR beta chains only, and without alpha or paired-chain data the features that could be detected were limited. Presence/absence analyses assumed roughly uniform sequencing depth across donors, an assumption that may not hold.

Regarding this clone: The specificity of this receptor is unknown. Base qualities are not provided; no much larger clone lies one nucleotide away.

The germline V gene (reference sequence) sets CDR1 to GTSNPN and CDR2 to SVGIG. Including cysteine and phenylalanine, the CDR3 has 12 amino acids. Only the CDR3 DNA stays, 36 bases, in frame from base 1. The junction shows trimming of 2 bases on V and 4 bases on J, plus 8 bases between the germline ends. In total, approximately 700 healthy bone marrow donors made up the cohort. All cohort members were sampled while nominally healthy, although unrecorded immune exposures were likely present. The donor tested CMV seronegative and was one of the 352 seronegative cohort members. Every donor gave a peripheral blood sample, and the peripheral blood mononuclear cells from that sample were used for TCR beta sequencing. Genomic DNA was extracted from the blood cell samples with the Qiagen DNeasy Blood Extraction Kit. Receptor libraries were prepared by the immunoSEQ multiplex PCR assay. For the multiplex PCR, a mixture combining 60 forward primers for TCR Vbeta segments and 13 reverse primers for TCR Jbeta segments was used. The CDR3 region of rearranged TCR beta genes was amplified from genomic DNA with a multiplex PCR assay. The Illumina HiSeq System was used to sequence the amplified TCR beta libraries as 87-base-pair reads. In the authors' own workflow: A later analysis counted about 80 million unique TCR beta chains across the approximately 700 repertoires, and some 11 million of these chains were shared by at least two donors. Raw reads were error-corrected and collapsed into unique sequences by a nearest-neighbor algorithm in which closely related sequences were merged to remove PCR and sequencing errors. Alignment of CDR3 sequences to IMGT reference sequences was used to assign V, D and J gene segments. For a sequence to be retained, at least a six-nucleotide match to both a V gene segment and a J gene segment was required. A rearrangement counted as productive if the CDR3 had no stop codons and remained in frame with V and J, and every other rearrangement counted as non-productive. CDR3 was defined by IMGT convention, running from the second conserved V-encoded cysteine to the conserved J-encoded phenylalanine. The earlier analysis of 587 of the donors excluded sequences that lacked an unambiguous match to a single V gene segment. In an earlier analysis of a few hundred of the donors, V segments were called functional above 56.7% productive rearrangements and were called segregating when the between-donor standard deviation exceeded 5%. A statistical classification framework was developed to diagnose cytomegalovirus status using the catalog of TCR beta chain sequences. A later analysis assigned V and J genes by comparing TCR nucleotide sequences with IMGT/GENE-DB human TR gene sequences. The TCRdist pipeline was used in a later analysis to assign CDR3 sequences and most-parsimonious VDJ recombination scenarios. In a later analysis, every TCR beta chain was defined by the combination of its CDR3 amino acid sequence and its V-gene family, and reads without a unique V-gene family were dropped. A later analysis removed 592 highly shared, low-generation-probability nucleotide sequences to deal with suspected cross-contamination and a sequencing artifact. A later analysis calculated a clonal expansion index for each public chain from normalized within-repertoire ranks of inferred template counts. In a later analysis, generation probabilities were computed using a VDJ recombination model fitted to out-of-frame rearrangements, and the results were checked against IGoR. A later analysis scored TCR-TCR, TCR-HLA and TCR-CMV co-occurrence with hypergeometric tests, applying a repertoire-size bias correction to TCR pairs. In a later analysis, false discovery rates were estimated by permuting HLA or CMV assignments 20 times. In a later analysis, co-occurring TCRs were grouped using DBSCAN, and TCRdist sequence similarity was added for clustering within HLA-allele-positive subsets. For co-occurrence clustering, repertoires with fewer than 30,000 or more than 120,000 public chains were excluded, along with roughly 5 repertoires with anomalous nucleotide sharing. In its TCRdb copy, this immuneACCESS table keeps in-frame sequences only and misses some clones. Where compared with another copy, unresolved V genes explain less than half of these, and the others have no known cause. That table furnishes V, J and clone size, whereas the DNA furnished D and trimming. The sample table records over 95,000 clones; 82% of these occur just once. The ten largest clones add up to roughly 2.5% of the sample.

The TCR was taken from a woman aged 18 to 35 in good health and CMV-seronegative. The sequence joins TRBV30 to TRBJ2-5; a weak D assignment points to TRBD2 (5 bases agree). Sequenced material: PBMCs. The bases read TGTGCCTGGAGTTTAGAGGGAGAGACCCAGTACTTC. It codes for CAWSLEGETQYF. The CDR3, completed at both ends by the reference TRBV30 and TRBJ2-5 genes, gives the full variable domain SQTIHQWPATLVQPVGSPLSLECTVEGTSNPNLYWYRQAAGRGLQLLFYSVGIGQISSEVPQNLSASRPQDRQFILSSKKLLLSDSGFYLCAWSLEGETQYFGPGTRLLVL.